These 23 T cell receptor beta chains originate from one sample sequenced in a study of blood T cell repertoires in COVID-19. Libraries were prepared by immunoSEQ multiplex PCR; TCRdb keeps only in-frame clonotypes and omits some of them. Of over 250,000 clones in the sample, about 83% were seen once. The sequencing sample was made of peripheral blood. These receptors originate from a woman aged 45-59 years who had recovered from COVID-19.

This clone occurred once. The chain carries TRBV5-1 and TRBJ1-1; D is possibly TRBD1 (5 bases). The CDR3 runs 15 residues. V lost 4 bases and J 0 bases, leaving 13 bases between the germline ends. CDR1 SGHRS and CDR2 YFSETQ come from the germline V gene. The CDR3 region is CASSLQTDMNTEAFF. The CDR3 DNA follows: TGCGCCAGCAGCCTTCAGACAGACATGAACACTGAAGCTTTCTTT.

V usage is TRBV27 and J usage is TRBJ2-7; 9 positions agree with TRBD1. The V gene end was trimmed by 4 bases and the J gene end by 7 bases; junction bases not matched to a gene: 8. Germline V CDR1 and CDR2: MNHEY, SMNVEV (reference sequence). The CDR3 covers 14 residues. The CDR3 protein is CASSSGTGSGEQYF. As DNA, the CDR3 is TGTGCCAGCAGTTCCGGGACAGGGTCGGGTGAGCAGTACTTC.

This chain connects TRBV5-1 to TRBJ1-4; 8 bases line up with TRBD1. Losses at the gene ends were 1 base for V and 1 base for J; bases not matched to a gene: 3. Per germline, CDR1 SGHRS and CDR2 YFSETQ. This CDR3 spans 16 amino acids. CDR3 nucleotides: TGCGCCAGCAGCTTGCAGGGGGCTGTAACTAATGAAAAACTGTTTTTT. Protein: CASSLQGAVTNEKLFF.

The CDR3 DNA is TGCGCCAGCAGCCAAGGGGGGGGCCCTCTTTATGGCTACACCTTC. Translation: CASSQGGGPLYGYTF. This sequence joins TRBV4-1 and TRBJ1-2, with D perhaps TRBD1 (6 bases). V was trimmed by 1 base and J by 5 bases, leaving 14 bases between them. Per the germline V gene, CDR1 is MGHRA and CDR2 is YSYEKL. This CDR3 has 15 amino acids.

The V call is TRBV10-3, the J call TRBJ1-3; the D gene is possibly TRBD1 (5 bases). V was trimmed by 0 bases and J by 6 bases, leaving 12 bases between them. This CDR3 region has 15 residues. Germline V gene data show CDR1 as ENHRY and CDR2 as SYGVKD. CDR3 region: CAISESGGYENTIYF. CDR3 sequence (DNA): TGTGCCATCAGTGAGTCGGGGGGTTACGAAAACACCATATATTTT.

V is TRBV7-8 and J is TRBJ2-5; TRBD1 matches at 10 bases. Trimming at V came to 5 bases and at J to 6 bases, leaving 6 bases not matched to a gene. The V gene's germline CDR1 is SGHVS and CDR2 FQNEAQ. The CDR3 totals 14 residues. In nucleotides, the CDR3 is TGTGCCAGCAGCACAGGGACAGGGGTGAAGACCCAGTACTTC. Translating it yields CASSTGTGVKTQYF.

The V gene is TRBV5-1, the J gene TRBJ2-2; TRBD2 is a possible D gene (5 bases). The V gene's germline CDR1 is SGHRS and CDR2 YFSETQ. Trimming stripped 4 bases from V and 6 bases from J, with 16 bases between. The CDR3 sequence is 15 residues long. CDR3: CASSPDGKSAGELFF. CDR3 nucleotide sequence: TGCGCCAGCAGCCCGGACGGGAAAAGTGCCGGGGAGCTGTTTTTT. The full variable domain, with the rest looked up from reference TRBV5-1 and TRBJ2-2, is KAGVTQTPRYLIKTRGQQVTLSCSPISGHRSVSWYQQTPGQGLQFLFEYFSETQRNKGNFPGRFSGRQFSNSRSEMNVSTLELGDSALYLCASSPDGKSAGELFFGEGSRLTVL.

In DNA form, the CDR3 reads TGTGCCAGTAGTATGGTTTGGCAGGGAGGTGAAAAACTGTTTTTT. Amino acid sequence: CASSMVWQGGEKLFF. V and J are TRBV19 and TRBJ1-4, with D possibly matching TRBD1 (5 bases). The ends were cut back, 3 bases at V and 7 bases at J, with 15 bases in the middle. The CDR3 has 15 amino acids. Germline V lookup: CDR1 LNHDA, CDR2 SQIVND (reference sequence).

The CDR3 loop is CASSLGPLNTEAFF. The DNA for the CDR3 is TGCGCCAGCAGCCTTGGGCCGTTGAACACTGAAGCTTTCTTT. The chain is built from TRBV4-1 and TRBJ1-1; D unresolved. The CDR3 length is 14 residues. The germline V gene has CDR1 MGHRA and CDR2 YSYEKL. Trimming pared 4 bases from V and 0 bases from J, leaving 9 bases between.

This clone was detected only once. The chain is built from TRBV6-6 and TRBJ2-7; D gene uncertain. Germline loops: CDR1 MNHNY, CDR2 SVGAGI (reference sequence). The CDR3 has 11 amino acids. The V gene lost 3 bases and the J gene lost 6 bases, with 6 bases spanning the gap. Here the CDR3 DNA reads TGTGCCAGCAGTTATACGGGCGAGCAGTACTTC. It encodes CASSYTGEQYF.

The chain links TRBV29-1 to TRBJ2-7; TRBD2 agrees at 8 bases. Germline CDR1 reads SQVTM; CDR2 reads ANQGSEA. The CDR3 has 13 residues. V gave up 5 bases and J gave up 4 bases; unmatched junction bases: 7. The CDR3 reads CSVSAQRGYEQYF. DNA for the CDR3: TGCAGCGTTAGCGCCCAGCGGGGGTACGAGCAGTACTTC.

This chain connects TRBV28 to TRBJ2-4, with no clear D. Trimming cost V 5 bases and J 0 bases, with 23 bases left between them. CDR1 MDHEN and CDR2 SYDVKM come from the germline V gene. This CDR3 is built from 19 residues. CDR3 bases: TGTGCCAGCAGTCTCACCCCTCCAGTGATACTATTAGCCAAAAACATTCAGTACTTC. Residues: CASSLTPPVILLAKNIQYF.

The chain carries TRBV11-2 and TRBJ2-1; 7 nucleotides agree with TRBD2. This CDR3 comprises 14 residues. Germline V lookup: CDR1 SGHAT, CDR2 FQNNGV. Trimming took 5 bases from V and 10 from J; bases not matched to a gene: 11. DNA for the CDR3: TGTGCCAGCAGCCGGGACTACCAAACACAAGAGCAGTTCTTC. Protein sequence: CASSRDYQTQEQFF.

This sequence joins TRBV25-1 and TRBJ2-5; 7 bases line up with TRBD2. The CDR3 has 15 amino acids. Germline CDR1 reads MGHDK; CDR2 reads SYGVNS. V gave up 0 bases and J gave up 7 bases; unmatched junction bases: 8. The CDR3 loop reads CASSEYREVQRTQYF. The CDR3 bases are TGTGCCAGCAGTGAATATCGGGAGGTCCAGCGGACCCAGTACTTC.

The chain links TRBV7-9 to TRBJ2-5, with 7 bases that match TRBD1. Germline lookup yields CDR1 SEHNR and CDR2 FQNEAQ (reference sequence). The trim removed 5 bases at V and 2 bases at J, leaving 5 bases unmatched. This CDR3 spans 14 amino acids. CDR3 region: CASSHRQGQETQYF. The CDR3 bases are TGTGCCAGCAGCCACAGACAGGGTCAAGAGACCCAGTACTTC.

The V call is TRBV4-1, the J call TRBJ2-2; 12 bases are a match to TRBD2. V shed 3 bases and J 7 bases; nucleotides not matched to a gene: 6. CDR1 is MGHRA, CDR2 YSYEKL, per germline. This CDR3 region has 16 residues. CDR3 protein: CASSHLAGGPGGELFF. The CDR3 region has the DNA TGCGCCAGCAGCCACCTAGCGGGAGGGCCTGGCGGGGAGCTGTTTTTT.

A remark on this clone: At one end, the junction sequence differs from germline, possibly due to a read error. This sequence joins TRBV6-5 and TRBJ1-1, with no clear D. The CDR3 has 14 residues. Germline loops: CDR1 MNHEY, CDR2 SVGAGI. CDR3 amino acids: CVSSYSRANTEAFF. CDR3 in DNA: TGTGTCAGCAGTTACTCGAGGGCAAACACTGAAGCTTTCTTT.

The chain uses TRBV5-1 and TRBJ2-3, with D tentatively TRBD2 (6 bases). The ends were cut back, 1 base at V and 2 bases at J, with 11 bases in the middle. Germline loops: CDR1 SGHRS, CDR2 YFSETQ. The CDR3 is 15 residues long. The DNA of the CDR3 is TGCGCCAGCAGCTTGTGGTGGACTAACACAGATACGCAGTATTTT. Its protein is CASSLWWTNTDTQYF.

This chain links TRBV11-1 with TRBJ2-7; 11 positions match TRBD2. This CDR3 has 19 amino acids. CDR1 SGHAT and CDR2 FQDESV come from the germline V gene (reference sequence). The junction had 10 bases not matched to a gene; V was cut back by 0 bases and J by 0 bases. CDR3: CASSLALKTSGASSYEQYF. As DNA, the CDR3 is TGTGCCAGCAGCTTAGCGCTAAAGACTAGCGGGGCGAGCTCCTACGAGCAGTACTTC.

There are a few counts of this clone. V usage is TRBV27 and J usage is TRBJ1-2, with D tentatively TRBD1 (5 bases). V was trimmed by 8 bases and J by 2 bases, leaving 15 bases between them. The CDR3 is made up of 14 amino acids. The germline CDR1 and CDR2 sequences are MNHEY and SMNVEV (reference sequence). The CDR3 spells CASGYDRSNYGYTF. For the CDR3, the DNA is TGTGCCAGCGGATACGACAGATCCAACTATGGCTACACCTTC.

The rearrangement links TRBV2 to TRBJ1-5; D remains unclear. Trimming pared 3 bases from V and 9 bases from J, leaving 12 bases between. CDR3 length: 13 amino acids. Germline V gene data show CDR1 as SNHLY and CDR2 as FYNNEI. CDR3 sequence reads: CASSDGPRGPQHF. DNA of the CDR3: TGTGCCAGCAGTGACGGTCCCCGGGGGCCCCAGCATTTT.

The chain has TRBV5-4 and TRBJ2-7; TRBD1 aligns across 7 bases. The junction had 6 bases not matched to a gene; V was cut back by 4 bases and J by 2 bases. The CDR3 covers 14 residues. CDR1 and CDR2 (germline): SGHNT, YYREEE (reference sequence). The CDR3: CASSADRDTYEQYF. For the CDR3, the DNA is TGTGCCAGCAGCGCCGACAGGGACACCTACGAGCAGTACTTC. Variable domain in full (rest from reference TRBV5-4 and TRBJ2-7): ETGVTQSPTHLIKTRGQQVTLRCSSQSGHNTVSWYQQALGQGPQFIFQYYREEENGRGNFPPRFSGLQFPNYSSELNVNALELDDSALYLCASSADRDTYEQYFGPGTRLTVT.

V gene TRBV10-3 combines with J gene TRBJ2-5; D uncertain. The CDR3 has 12 amino acids. V lost 4 bases to trimming and J lost 2 bases, with 5 bases between them. Germline CDR1 is ENHRY and CDR2 is SYGVKD. The CDR3 DNA reads TGTGCCATCAGTGGGCAGCAAGAGACCCAGTACTTC. Protein: CAISGQQETQYF.